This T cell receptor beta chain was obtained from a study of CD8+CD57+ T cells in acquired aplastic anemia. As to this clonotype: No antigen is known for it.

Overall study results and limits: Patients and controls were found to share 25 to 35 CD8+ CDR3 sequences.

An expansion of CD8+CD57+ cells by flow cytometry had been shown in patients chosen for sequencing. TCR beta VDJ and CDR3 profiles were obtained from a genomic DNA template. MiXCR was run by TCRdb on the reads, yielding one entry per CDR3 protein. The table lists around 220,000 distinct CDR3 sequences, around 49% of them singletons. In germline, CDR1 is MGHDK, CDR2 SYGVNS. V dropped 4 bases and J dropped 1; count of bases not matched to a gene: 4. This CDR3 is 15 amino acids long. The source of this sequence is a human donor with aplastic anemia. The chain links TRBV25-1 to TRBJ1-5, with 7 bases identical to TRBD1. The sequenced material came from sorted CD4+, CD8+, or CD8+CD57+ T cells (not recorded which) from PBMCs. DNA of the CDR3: TGTGCCAGCAGTGCATCGGGACAGAGCAATCAGCCCCAGCATTTT. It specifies CASSASGQSNQPQHF. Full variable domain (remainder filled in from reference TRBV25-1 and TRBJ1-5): EADIYQTPRYLVIGTGKKITLECSQTMGHDKMYWYQQDPGMELHLIHYSYGVNSTEKGDLSSESTVSRIRTEHFPLTLESARPSHTSQYLCASSASGQSNQPQHFGDGTRLSIL.